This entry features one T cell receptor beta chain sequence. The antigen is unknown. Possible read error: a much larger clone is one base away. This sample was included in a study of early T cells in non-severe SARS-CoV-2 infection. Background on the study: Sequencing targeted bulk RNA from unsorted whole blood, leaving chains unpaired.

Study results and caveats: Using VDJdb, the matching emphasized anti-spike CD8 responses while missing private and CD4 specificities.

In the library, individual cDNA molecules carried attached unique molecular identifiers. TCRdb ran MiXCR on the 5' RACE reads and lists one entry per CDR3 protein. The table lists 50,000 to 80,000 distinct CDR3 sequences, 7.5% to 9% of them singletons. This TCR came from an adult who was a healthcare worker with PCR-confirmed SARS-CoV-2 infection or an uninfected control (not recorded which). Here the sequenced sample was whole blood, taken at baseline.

The CDR3 DNA follows: TGTGCCAGCAGCCCGACTTCTACCGGGGAGCTGATTTTT. It yields the protein CASSPTSTGELIF. The V and J genes are TRBV11-2 and TRBJ2-2; tentative D call: TRBD2 (5 bases). Germline CDR1 is SGHAT and CDR2 is FQNNGV. There are 13 residues in the CDR3.